This TCR beta chain was captured by sequencing in a study of blood T cell repertoires in COVID-19. Study in general: Sites across the United States, Italy and Spain contributed samples from acute and convalescent COVID-19. PBMCs, B-cell-depleted T cells, or T cells provided the cDNA or gDNA that made up the material.

How the authors handled the data: Quantification of nucleated cells was approximated via reference gene primer amplification. This table comes from immunoSEQ multiplex PCR, and its TCRdb copy is limited to in-frame clones, with some not included. V and J calls plus clone size are reproduced from that table; the DNA served to infer D and trimming. The sample contains about 280,000 clones, about 90% of which appear only once. The cohort comprised adults aged about 18 to 90 years residing in about two dozen US areas. The CDR3 loop spans 13 amino acids. Looked up from germline, CDR1 is GTSNPN and CDR2 is SVGIG (reference sequence). V was trimmed by 1 base and J by 7 bases, leaving 13 bases between them.

The chain has TRBV30 and TRBJ1-2, with D possibly matching TRBD1 (5 bases). This receptor was taken from a woman aged 18 to 35 with acute COVID-19. Sequencing was performed on PBMCs or T cells enriched from blood (not recorded which). As DNA, the CDR3 is TGTGCCTGGAGTGAGGGGATTTGGGGTGGCTACACCTTC. It is translated as CAWSEGIWGGYTF.